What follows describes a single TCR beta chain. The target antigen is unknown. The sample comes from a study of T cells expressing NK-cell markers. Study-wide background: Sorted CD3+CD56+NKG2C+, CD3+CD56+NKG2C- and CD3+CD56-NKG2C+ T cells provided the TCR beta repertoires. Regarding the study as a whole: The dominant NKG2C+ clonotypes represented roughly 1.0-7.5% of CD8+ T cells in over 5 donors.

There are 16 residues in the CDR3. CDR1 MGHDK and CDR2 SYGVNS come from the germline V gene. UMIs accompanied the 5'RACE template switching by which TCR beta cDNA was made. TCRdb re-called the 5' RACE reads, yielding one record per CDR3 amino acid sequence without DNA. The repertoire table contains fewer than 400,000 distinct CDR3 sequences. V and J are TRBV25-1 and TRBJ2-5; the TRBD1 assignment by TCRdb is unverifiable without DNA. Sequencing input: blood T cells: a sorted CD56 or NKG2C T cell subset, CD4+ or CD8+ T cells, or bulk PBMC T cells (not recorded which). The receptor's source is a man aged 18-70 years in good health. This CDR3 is CASSDPRVPAIETQYF.